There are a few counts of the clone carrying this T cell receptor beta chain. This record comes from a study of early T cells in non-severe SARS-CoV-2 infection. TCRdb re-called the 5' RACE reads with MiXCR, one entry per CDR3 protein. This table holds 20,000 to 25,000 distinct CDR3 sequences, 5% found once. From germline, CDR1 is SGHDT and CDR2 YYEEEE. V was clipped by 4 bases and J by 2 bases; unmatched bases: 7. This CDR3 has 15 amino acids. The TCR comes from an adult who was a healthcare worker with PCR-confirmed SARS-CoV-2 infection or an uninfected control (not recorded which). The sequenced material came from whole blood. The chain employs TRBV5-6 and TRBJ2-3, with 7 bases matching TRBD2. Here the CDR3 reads CASSPGDYLTDTQYF. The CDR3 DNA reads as TGTGCCAGCAGCCCGGGGGACTACCTCACAGATACGCAGTATTTT.